A single sample is the source of the 27 T cell receptor beta chains below, sequenced in a study of CD8+CD57+ T cells in acquired aplastic anemia. CD8+CD57+ cell expansion, shown by flow cytometry, had occurred in the patients selected for sequencing. The study profiled TCR beta VDJ and CDR3 using genomic DNA as template. TCRdb independently ran MiXCR on the reads; one entry per CDR3 protein. The repertoire holds 95,000 to 150,000 distinct CDR3 sequences, roughly 55% seen once, with about 31% in the top ten. Sequencing was performed on sorted CD4+, CD8+, or CD8+CD57+ T cells (not recorded which) from PBMCs. Receptor source: a human donor with aplastic anemia.

The V and J genes are TRBV24-1 and TRBJ1-1, with D possibly TRBD1 on 5 matching bases. In germline, CDR1 is KGHDR, CDR2 SFDVKD. Trimming took off 7 bases at V and 1 base at J, with 6 bases between the two ends. The CDR3 totals 12 residues. CDR3 DNA: TGTGCCACCAGGGGGGAGAACACTGAAGCTTTCTTT. Protein sequence: CATRGENTEAFF.

The rearrangement joins TRBV5-1 to TRBJ2-1; 8 bases map to TRBD2. Losses at the gene ends were 4 bases for V and 0 bases for J; bases not matched to a gene: 9. Germline CDR1 and CDR2: SGHRS and YFSETQ. The CDR3 consists of 17 residues. The CDR3 reads CASSLLSGSPSYNEQFF. DNA of the CDR3: TGCGCCAGCAGCCTCTTAAGCGGGAGTCCCTCCTACAATGAGCAGTTCTTC.

The J gene is TRBJ1-6, the V gene TRBV10-2, with no clear D. V shed 9 bases and J shed 0 bases, with 6 bases lying between them. Germline lookup yields CDR1 WSHSY and CDR2 SAAADI. CDR3 length equals 13 residues. CDR3 nucleotide sequence: TGCGCCAGTACGAGCTCCTATAATTCACCCCTCCACTTT. Its protein is CASTSSYNSPLHF.

The sample holds many counts of this clonotype. The V call is TRBV29-1, the J call TRBJ1-2; possibly TRBD1 for D (6 bases). Germline V lookup: CDR1 SQVTM, CDR2 ANQGSEA. The CDR3 has 12 amino acids. V was trimmed by 4 bases and J by 7 bases, leaving 13 bases between them. CDR3 in DNA: TGCAGCGTTGTGTCAGGGGCCGGTGGCTACACCTTC. Translated: CSVVSGAGGYTF. The full variable domain, in which reference TRBV29-1 and TRBJ1-2 provide the parts outside the CDR3, is SAVISQKPSRDICQRGTSLTIQCQVDSQVTMMFWYRQQPGQSLTLIATANQGSEATYESGFVIDKFPISRPNLTFSTLTVSNMSPEDSSIYLCSVVSGAGGYTFGSGTRLTVV.

This clonotype has at least ten counts. This sequence joins TRBV29-1 and TRBJ2-3; 13 positions match TRBD2. The V and J ends lost 4 bases and 6 bases, in that order; junction bases with no gene match: 7. This CDR3 comprises 15 residues. The germline V gene has CDR1 SQVTM and CDR2 ANQGSEA. The CDR3 DNA is TGCAGCGTTGCAGGACTAGCGGGGGCCGCGGATACGCAGTATTTT. The encoded protein is CSVAGLAGAADTQYF.

This clonotype appeared a few times. This rearrangement joins TRBV7-8 to TRBJ1-2; D ambiguous. The V and J ends lost 1 base and 8 bases respectively, with 8 bases between them. Germline lookup yields CDR1 SGHVS and CDR2 FQNEAQ. This CDR3 is built from 12 residues. CDR3 amino acids: CASSLGLRGYTF. The CDR3 DNA reads TGTGCCAGCAGCTTAGGCTTACGCGGCTACACCTTC.

This clonotype has a handful of counts. This chain connects TRBV10-3 to TRBJ2-7; 9 bases are shared with TRBD2. Germline trimming cut 7 bases from V and 3 bases from J; bases unmatched to any gene: 7. Germline V gene data show CDR1 as ENHRY and CDR2 as SYGVKD. The CDR3 has 14 amino acids. Here the CDR3 reads CAIKAGAGGYEQYF. The CDR3 nucleotides read TGTGCCATCAAAGCGGGAGCGGGGGGCTACGAGCAGTACTTC.

This clonotype showed up many times. The chain is built from TRBV7-8 and TRBJ2-7; either TRBD1 or TRBD2 may supply D (6 bases each). With 5 bases removed from V and 3 bases from J, the gap between germline ends came to 11 bases. The CDR3 is 13 residues long. Germline V gene data show CDR1 as SGHVS and CDR2 as FQNEAQ. The CDR3 sequence is CASSLGGNYEQYF. CDR3 sequence (DNA): TGTGCCAGCAGCCTAGGGGGGAACTACGAGCAGTACTTC.

The rearrangement links TRBV7-6 to TRBJ2-5, with D uncertain. Germline V gene sequence: CDR1 SGHVS, CDR2 FNYEAQ. The length of the CDR3 is 10 residues. With 4 bases removed from V and 9 bases from J, the gap between germline ends came to 6 bases. The CDR3 DNA reads as TGTGCCAGCAGCTCAAGGCCCCAGTACTTC. Translated: CASSSRPQYF.

V gene TRBV19 combines with J gene TRBJ2-5; either TRBD1 or TRBD2 may supply D (5 bases each). Germline assignment: CDR1 LNHDA and CDR2 SQIVND (reference sequence). The germline V and J ends were trimmed by 5 bases and 2 bases, with 15 bases remaining between them. This CDR3 is built from 15 residues. CDR3 in amino acids: CASSGTGTTQETQYF. Written as DNA, the CDR3 is TGTGCCAGTAGTGGAACCGGGACCACACAAGAGACCCAGTACTTC.

This clonotype was counted ten times or more. The chain recombines TRBV20-1 with TRBJ2-1; 13 bases are a match to TRBD2. The CDR3 sequence is 15 residues long. The ends lost 5 bases at V and 6 bases at J; junction bases unmatched: 7. Germline V gene data show CDR1 as DFQATT and CDR2 as SNEGSKA (reference sequence). The CDR3: CSAVGLAGESNEQFF. As DNA, the CDR3 is TGCAGTGCTGTTGGACTAGCGGGAGAGAGCAATGAGCAGTTCTTC.

This clonotype was detected once. The DNA for the CDR3 is TGCAGCCCACCAAGAAGAGGGAGTCCCGGGGAGCTGTTTTTT. It specifies CSPPRRGSPGELFF. This chain links TRBV29-1 with TRBJ2-2; D is possibly TRBD2 (5 bases). CDR3 length equals 14 residues. V lost 8 bases to trimming and J lost 6 bases, with 19 bases between them. Per germline, CDR1 SQVTM and CDR2 ANQGSEA.

In DNA form, the CDR3 reads TGTGCCACCAGTGATCCCGCGGAGGTTACGTATAATTCACCCCTCCACTTT. Translated: CATSDPAEVTYNSPLHF. The chain carries TRBV24-1 and TRBJ1-6; D is undetermined. The CDR3 is made up of 17 amino acids. Trimming shortened V by 3 bases and J by 4 bases, and 15 bases separated the two germline ends. CDR1 and CDR2 from the germline V gene are KGHDR and SFDVKD.

In this sample, this clonotype turned up many times. The chain couples TRBV20-1 to TRBJ1-2; D is perhaps TRBD1 (5 bases). This CDR3 comprises 13 residues. V lost 6 bases and J 3 bases, leaving 14 bases between the germline ends. Germline values: CDR1 DFQATT, CDR2 SNEGSKA (reference sequence). The CDR3: CSAYRGSDYGYTF. CDR3 in DNA: TGCAGTGCCTATAGGGGCTCGGACTATGGCTACACCTTC.

The chain has TRBV7-9 and TRBJ2-7, with D perhaps TRBD1 (5 bases). The CDR3 is 15 amino acids. V was pared by 3 bases and J by 1 base, with 13 bases between. Per germline, CDR1 SEHNR and CDR2 FQNEAQ (reference sequence). The CDR3 coding sequence is TGTGCCAGCAGCTTCCCCAGTACAGGTTCCTACGAGCAGTACTTC. Its protein product is CASSFPSTGSYEQYF.

This clonotype came up many times. The V and J genes are TRBV20-1 and TRBJ1-2; maybe TRBD1 (6 bases). V lost 1 base and J 7 bases, leaving 10 bases between the germline ends. CDR1 and CDR2 (germline): DFQATT, SNEGSKA (reference sequence). The CDR3 consists of 12 residues. Here the CDR3 reads CSARGGATGYTF. For the CDR3, the DNA is TGCAGTGCTAGAGGGGGGGCGACTGGCTACACCTTC.

This clonotype showed up many times. This sequence joins TRBV6-1 and TRBJ2-2, with D possibly being TRBD1 (5 bases). The CDR3 consists of 13 residues. Trimming stripped 6 bases from V and 4 bases from J, with 9 bases between. Germline V lookup: CDR1 MNHNS, CDR2 SASEGT. CDR3 in amino acids: CASSGHITGELFF. DNA of the CDR3: TGTGCCAGCAGCGGACATATCACCGGGGAGCTGTTTTTT.

This chain joins TRBV10-3 and TRBJ2-3; D is unclear. V lost 7 bases to trimming and J lost 0 bases, with 8 bases between them. The CDR3 is 13 amino acids. CDR1 and CDR2 from the germline V gene are ENHRY and SYGVKD. DNA of the CDR3: TGTGCCATCAAAGCCTCTAGCACAGATACGCAGTATTTT. Amino acids: CAIKASSTDTQYF.

This chain joins TRBV5-6 and TRBJ1-1; a weak D match, TRBD1 (5 bases). V lost 7 bases to trimming and J lost 7 bases, with 17 bases between them. Per germline, CDR1 SGHDT and CDR2 YYEEEE. The CDR3 spans 13 residues. The CDR3 DNA reads TGTGCCAGCGGCAGGGCGCGGCCCGGTGAAGCTTTCTTT. As protein: CASGRARPGEAFF. The whole variable domain, filled in from reference TRBV5-6 and TRBJ1-1, reads DAGVTQSPTHLIKTRGQQVTLRCSPKSGHDTVSWYQQALGQGPQFIFQYYEEEERQRGNFPDRFSGHQFPNYSSELNVNALLLGDSALYLCASGRARPGEAFFGQGTRLTVV.

This clonotype was observed many times. This rearrangement joins TRBV5-1 to TRBJ2-2; 8 bases are shared with TRBD1. V shed 1 base, J shed 4 bases, and the junction held 3 bases outside the gene matches. The germline V gene encodes CDR1 SGHRS and CDR2 YFSETQ. This CDR3 spans 15 amino acids. The CDR3 is CASSLRTGSTGELFF. The CDR3 region has the DNA TGCGCCAGCAGCTTGAGGACAGGGAGCACCGGGGAGCTGTTTTTT.

V usage is TRBV20-1 and J usage is TRBJ1-2, with 7 positions matching TRBD1. Germline trimming cut 2 bases from V and 9 bases from J; bases unmatched to any gene: 6. Germline-derived CDR1 and CDR2 are DFQATT and SNEGSKA (reference sequence). The CDR3 length is 12 residues. This chain's CDR3 is CSARLTGASYTF. The CDR3 nucleotides read TGCAGTGCTAGATTAACAGGGGCGAGCTACACCTTC.

Comment on this clonotype: An end of the junction differs from the germline gene, which may be a read error. The chain is built from TRBV7-9 and TRBJ2-1; D might be TRBD1 (6 bases). This CDR3 comprises 11 residues. Germline values: CDR1 SEHNR, CDR2 FQNEAQ (reference sequence). The CDR3 reads CASSIQGEQLF. The CDR3, as DNA: TGCGCCAGCAGCATACAGGGCGAGCAGCTCTTC.

This clonotype was picked up many times. V gene TRBV7-2 combines with J gene TRBJ2-7; 11 bases match TRBD1. This CDR3 has 14 residues. The germline gives CDR1 SGHTA, CDR2 FQGNSA. V lost 3 bases to trimming and J lost 3 bases; unmatched junction nucleotides: 1. In DNA form, the CDR3 reads TGTGCCAGCAGCTTGGGACAGGGGGGCTACGAGCAGTACTTC. It is translated as CASSLGQGGYEQYF.

This clonotype has just one count. The rearrangement links TRBV25-1 to TRBJ1-2; the D gene is possibly TRBD1 (5 bases). The V gene's germline CDR1 is MGHDK and CDR2 SYGVNS. Between the trimmed V and J ends, which lost 5 bases and 8 bases, there was a span of 18 bases. This CDR3 spans 14 amino acids. The CDR3 DNA reads TGTGCCAGCAGTATTTCCGGGGCAGCTCAGGGCTACACCTTC. Translation gives CASSISGAAQGYTF.

V is TRBV4-3 and J is TRBJ2-1; D is ambiguous. The germline V gene has CDR1 LGHNA and CDR2 YSLEER. This CDR3 spans 14 amino acids. V lost 4 bases, J lost 5 bases, and 12 bases lay in between. The CDR3 spells CASSPVLVDNEQFF. CDR3 nucleotides: TGCGCCAGCAGCCCCGTCCTTGTGGACAATGAGCAGTTCTTC.

This clonotype appeared a single time. This rearrangement joins TRBV2 to TRBJ2-1; D perhaps matches TRBD2 (7 bases). CDR3 length equals 15 residues. V gave up 5 bases and J gave up 4 bases, with 15 bases separating them. Germline assignment: CDR1 SNHLY and CDR2 FYNNEI. CDR3 protein: CASSPRGGPYNEQFF. The CDR3 DNA follows: TGTGCCAGCAGTCCGAGGGGGGGGCCGTACAATGAGCAGTTCTTC.

The rearrangement links TRBV10-3 to TRBJ1-5; a possible D gene is TRBD1 (5 bases). This CDR3 is 14 amino acids long. V lost 10 bases to trimming and J lost 7 bases, with 20 bases between them. CDR1 and CDR2 (germline): ENHRY, SYGVKD. CDR3 in amino acids: CATSYDGANQPQHF. CDR3 nucleotide sequence: TGTGCCACTTCCTATGACGGGGCGAACCAGCCCCAGCATTTT.